This is a list of T cell receptor beta chains from one sample in a study of low-dose radiotherapy and immunotherapy resistance in tumors. Each CDR3 protein gets one entry after TCRdb re-called the reads with MiXCR. This table holds 85,000 to 95,000 distinct CDR3 sequences, more than 7.5% found once. The specimen comprised PBMCs, sampled before treatment. The receptors derive from a male donor with prostate cancer. Each CDR3 is given with its conserved first and last residue. A D gene is named only where the DNA matches it firmly. Sizes are listed as how often the clone was seen (once, few, many) or a class if it is expanded.

cdr3_aa cdr3_nt clone_size j_call v_call cdr3_length d_call
CASSGTGLAGRFSHEQYF TGTGCCAGCAGCGGAACGGGACTAGCGGGCAGGTTCTCTCACGAGCAGTACTTC many TRBJ2-7 TRBV2 18 TRBD2
CATGPRNQPQHF TGTGCCACAGGACCGCGTAATCAGCCCCAGCATTTT many TRBJ1-5 TRBV7-2 12 NA
CASSYSRTGANTGELFF TGTGCCAGCAGTTACTCTCGTACAGGGGCAAACACCGGGGAGCTGTTTTTT many TRBJ2-2 TRBV6-8 17 TRBD1
CATSRDRGTGNTGELFF TGTGCCACCAGCAGAGATCGAGGAACGGGGAACACCGGGGAGCTGTTTTTT few TRBJ2-2 TRBV15 17 NA
CATLIVAGAGNEQFF TGTGCCACCTTGATCGTAGCGGGAGCCGGCAATGAGCAGTTCTTC many TRBJ2-1 TRBV6-6 15 TRBD2
CSVDNPGGGEKLFF TGCAGCGTTGACAACCCTGGAGGGGGCGAAAAACTGTTTTTT many TRBJ1-4 TRBV29-1 14 TRBD1
CAWTLAGANVLTF TGTGCCTGGACGTTAGCCGGGGCCAACGTCCTGACTTTC many TRBJ2-6 TRBV30 13 NA
CASSLRVDNTGELFF TGTGCCAGCAGTCTCCGGGTCGATAACACCGGGGAGCTGTTTTTT many TRBJ2-2 TRBV27 15 NA
CASSLKGFNEKLFF TGTGCCAGCAGCTTAAAGGGCTTTAATGAAAAACTGTTTTTT many TRBJ1-4 TRBV7-9 14 NA
CSARLQGRHQETQYF TGCAGTGCTAGGCTCCAAGGGAGACATCAAGAGACCCAGTACTTC many TRBJ2-5 TRBV20-1 15 NA
CASSSYTSGRAAGANVLTF TGTGCCAGCAGTTCCTATACTAGCGGGAGGGCCGCGGGGGCCAACGTCCTGACTTTC many TRBJ2-6 TRBV28 19 TRBD2